The TCR beta chain under discussion was sequenced for a study of T-cell reconstitution after alpha-beta-depleted transplantation in children. Study-level points and caveats: The high TCRbeta diversity at day 60 in some patients came from surviving recipient T cells and thymic progenitors. A year had passed since transplant, and T-cell counts and diversity by then came mostly from newly produced T cells. In patients about two months after transplant, alpha-beta T cells reportedly arose from several hundred expanded graft clones.

Unmatched junction bases numbered 11, after V lost 6 bases and J lost 8 bases. CDR1 and CDR2 from the germline V gene are MGHDK and SYGVNS. This CDR3 region has 15 residues. Concerning this clonotype itself: The antigen remains unidentified.

It was with unique molecular identifiers that the TCRbeta library was prepared. TCRdb analysed the PCR reads with MiXCR anew, one entry per CDR3 protein. The data show more than 300,000 distinct CDR3 sequences, roughly 17% seen once. This clonotype was obtained from a male patient between 2 and 15 years old who had a stem cell transplant for acute lymphoblastic leukemia, so the T cells may come from the graft donor. This chain uses TRBV25-1 with TRBJ2-1; TRBD2 aligns across 9 bases. The sample was PBMCs, mostly from graft donor cells, taken 360 days after TCRalphabeta/CD19-depleted stem cell transplant. CDR3 in amino acids: CASRAGGGFWDEQFF. The CDR3 DNA reads as TGTGCCAGCAGGGCGGGAGGGGGGTTTTGGGATGAGCAGTTCTTC.